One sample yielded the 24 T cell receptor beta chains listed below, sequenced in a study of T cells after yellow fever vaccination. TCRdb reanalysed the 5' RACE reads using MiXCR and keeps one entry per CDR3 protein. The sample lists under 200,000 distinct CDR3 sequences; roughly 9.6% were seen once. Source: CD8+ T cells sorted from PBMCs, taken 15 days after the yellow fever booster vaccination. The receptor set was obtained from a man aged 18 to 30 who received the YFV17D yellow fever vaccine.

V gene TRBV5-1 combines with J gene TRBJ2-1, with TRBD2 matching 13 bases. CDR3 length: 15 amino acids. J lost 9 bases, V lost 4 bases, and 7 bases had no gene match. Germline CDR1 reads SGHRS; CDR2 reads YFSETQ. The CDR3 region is CASSGGLAGSCEQFF. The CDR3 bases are TGCGCCAGCAGCGGGGGACTAGCGGGGAGTTGTGAGCAGTTCTTC.

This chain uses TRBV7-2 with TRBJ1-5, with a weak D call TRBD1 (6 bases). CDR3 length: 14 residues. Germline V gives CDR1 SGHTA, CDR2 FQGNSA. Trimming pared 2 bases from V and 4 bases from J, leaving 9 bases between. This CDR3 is CASSLLDRNQPQHF. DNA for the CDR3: TGTGCCAGCAGCTTACTGGACAGAAATCAGCCCCAGCATTTT. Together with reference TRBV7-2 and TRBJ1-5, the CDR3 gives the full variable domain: GAGVSQSPSNKVTEKGKDVELRCDPISGHTALYWYRQSLGQGLEFLIYFQGNSAPDKSGLPSDRFSAERTGGSVSTLTIQRTQQEDSAVYLCASSLLDRNQPQHFGDGTRLSIL.

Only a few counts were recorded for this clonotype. CDR3 bases: TGTGCCAGCAGTTACCGTATACACAATGAGCAGTTCTTC. This sequence encodes CASSYRIHNEQFF. The V call is TRBV6-2 or TRBV6-3, the J call TRBJ2-1; D gene ambiguous. The CDR3 contains 13 residues. The germline V gene encodes CDR1 MNHEY and CDR2 SVGEGT. Trimming removed 2 bases at V and 5 bases at J, with 7 bases between.

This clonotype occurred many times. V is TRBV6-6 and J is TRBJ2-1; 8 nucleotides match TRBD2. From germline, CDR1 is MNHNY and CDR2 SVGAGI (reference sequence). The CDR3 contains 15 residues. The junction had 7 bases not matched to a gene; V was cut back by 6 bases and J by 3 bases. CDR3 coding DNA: TGTGCCAGCAGCGCCCTAGCGGGCGGCTACAATGAGCAGTTCTTC. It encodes CASSALAGGYNEQFF.

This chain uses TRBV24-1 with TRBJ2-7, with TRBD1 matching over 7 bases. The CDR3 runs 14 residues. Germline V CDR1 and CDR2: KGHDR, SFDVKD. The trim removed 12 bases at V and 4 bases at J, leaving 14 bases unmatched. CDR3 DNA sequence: TGTGCCGCCAAGAAGGAACAGGGGTCGTACGAGCAGTACTTC. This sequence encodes CAAKKEQGSYEQYF.

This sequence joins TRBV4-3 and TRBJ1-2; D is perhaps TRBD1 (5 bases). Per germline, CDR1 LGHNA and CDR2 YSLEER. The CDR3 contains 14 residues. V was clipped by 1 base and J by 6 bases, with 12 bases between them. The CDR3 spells CASSQVWGDDGYTF. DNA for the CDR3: TGCGCCAGCAGCCAAGTTTGGGGGGACGATGGCTACACCTTC.

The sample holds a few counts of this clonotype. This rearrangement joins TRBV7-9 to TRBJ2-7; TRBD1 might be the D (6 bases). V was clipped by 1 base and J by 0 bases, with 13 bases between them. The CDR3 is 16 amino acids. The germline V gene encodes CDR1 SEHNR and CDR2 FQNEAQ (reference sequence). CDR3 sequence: CASSLGGRGPSYEQYF. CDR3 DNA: TGTGCCAGCAGCTTAGGGGGCAGGGGACCCTCCTACGAGCAGTACTTC.

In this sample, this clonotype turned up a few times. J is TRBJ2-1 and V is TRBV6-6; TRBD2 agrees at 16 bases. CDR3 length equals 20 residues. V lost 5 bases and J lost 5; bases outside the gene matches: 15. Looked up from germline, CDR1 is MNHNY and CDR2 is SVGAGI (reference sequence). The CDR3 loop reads CASSGTSGGALSWNHNEQFF. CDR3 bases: TGTGCCAGCAGTGGGACTAGCGGGGGGGCTTTATCCTGGAATCACAATGAGCAGTTCTTC.

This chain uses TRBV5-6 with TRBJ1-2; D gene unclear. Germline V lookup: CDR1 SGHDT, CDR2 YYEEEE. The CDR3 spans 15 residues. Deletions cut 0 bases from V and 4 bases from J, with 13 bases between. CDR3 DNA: TGTGCCAGCAGCTTGGCGAAAGGAAGACCCTATGGCTACACCTTC. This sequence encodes CASSLAKGRPYGYTF.

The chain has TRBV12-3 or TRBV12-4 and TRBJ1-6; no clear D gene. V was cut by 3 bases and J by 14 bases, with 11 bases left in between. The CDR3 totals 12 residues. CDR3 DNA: TGTGCCAGCAGTTTGGGTGATCCCACCCTCCACTTT. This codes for CASSLGDPTLHF.

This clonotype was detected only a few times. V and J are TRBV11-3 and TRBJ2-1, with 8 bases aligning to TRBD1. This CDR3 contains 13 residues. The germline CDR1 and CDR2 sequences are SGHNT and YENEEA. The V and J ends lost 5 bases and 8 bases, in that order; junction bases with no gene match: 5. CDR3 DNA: TGTGCCAGCAGCCGGCCAGGGGGCTATGAGCAGTTCTTC. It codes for CASSRPGGYEQFF.

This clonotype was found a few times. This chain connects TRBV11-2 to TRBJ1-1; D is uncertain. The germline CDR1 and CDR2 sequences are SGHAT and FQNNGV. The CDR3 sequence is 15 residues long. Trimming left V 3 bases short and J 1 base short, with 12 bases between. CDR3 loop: CASSLGPAANTEAFF. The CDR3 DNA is TGTGCCAGCAGCTTGGGTCCAGCCGCGAACACTGAAGCTTTCTTT.

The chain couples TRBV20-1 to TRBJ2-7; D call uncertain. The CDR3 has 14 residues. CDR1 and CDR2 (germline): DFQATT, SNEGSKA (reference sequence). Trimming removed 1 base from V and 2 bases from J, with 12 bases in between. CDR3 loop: CSARGSTSTYEQYF. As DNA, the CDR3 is TGCAGTGCTAGAGGCAGCACCTCGACCTACGAGCAGTACTTC.

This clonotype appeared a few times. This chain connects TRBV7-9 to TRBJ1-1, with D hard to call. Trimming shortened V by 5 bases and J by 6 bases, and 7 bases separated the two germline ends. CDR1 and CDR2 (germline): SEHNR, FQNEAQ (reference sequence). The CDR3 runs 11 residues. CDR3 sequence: CASSARAEAFF. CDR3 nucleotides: TGTGCCAGCAGCGCCCGGGCTGAAGCTTTCTTT.

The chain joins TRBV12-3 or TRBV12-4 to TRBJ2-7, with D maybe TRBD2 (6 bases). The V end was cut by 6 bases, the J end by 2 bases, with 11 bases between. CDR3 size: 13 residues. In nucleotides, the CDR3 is TGTGCCAGCAGGCGGGACGCCGCCTACGAGCAGTACTTC. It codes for CASRRDAAYEQYF.

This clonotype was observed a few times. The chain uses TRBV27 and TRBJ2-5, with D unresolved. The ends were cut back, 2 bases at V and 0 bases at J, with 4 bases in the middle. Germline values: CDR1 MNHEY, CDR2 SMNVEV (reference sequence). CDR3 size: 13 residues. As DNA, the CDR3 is TGTGCCAGCAGTTTACAAAACCAAGAGACCCAGTACTTC. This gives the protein CASSLQNQETQYF.

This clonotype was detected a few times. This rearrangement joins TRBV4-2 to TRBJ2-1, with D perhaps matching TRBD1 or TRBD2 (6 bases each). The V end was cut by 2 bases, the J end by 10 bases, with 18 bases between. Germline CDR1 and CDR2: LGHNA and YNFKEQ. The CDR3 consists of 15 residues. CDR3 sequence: CASSQRGGRGAEQFF. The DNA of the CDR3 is TGTGCCAGCAGCCAACGAGGGGGGCGGGGTGCCGAGCAGTTCTTC.

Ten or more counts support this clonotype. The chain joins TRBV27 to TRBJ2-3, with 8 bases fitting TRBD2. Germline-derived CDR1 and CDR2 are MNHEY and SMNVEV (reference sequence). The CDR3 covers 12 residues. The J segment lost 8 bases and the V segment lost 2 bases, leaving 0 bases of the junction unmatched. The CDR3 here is CASSLGTSTQYF. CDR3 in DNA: TGTGCCAGCAGTTTAGGGACTAGTACGCAGTATTTT.

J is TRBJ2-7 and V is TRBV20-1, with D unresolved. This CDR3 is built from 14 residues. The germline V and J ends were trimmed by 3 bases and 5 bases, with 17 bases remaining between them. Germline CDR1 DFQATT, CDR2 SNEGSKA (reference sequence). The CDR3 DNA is TGCAGTGCTAGTGGTGACCCCGTGGTTGACGAGCAGTACTTC. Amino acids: CSASGDPVVDEQYF.

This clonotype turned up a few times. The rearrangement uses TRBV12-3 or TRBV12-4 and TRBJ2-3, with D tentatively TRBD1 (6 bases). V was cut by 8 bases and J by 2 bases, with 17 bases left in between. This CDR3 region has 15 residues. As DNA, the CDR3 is TGTGCCAGCGGGATTCCAGGGGTTCACACAGATACGCAGTATTTT. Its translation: CASGIPGVHTDTQYF.

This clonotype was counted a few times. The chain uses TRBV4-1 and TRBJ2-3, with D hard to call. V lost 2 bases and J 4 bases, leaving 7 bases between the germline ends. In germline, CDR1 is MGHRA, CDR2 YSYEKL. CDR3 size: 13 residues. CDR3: CASSQTVADTQYF. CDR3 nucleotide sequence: TGCGCCAGCAGCCAAACAGTAGCAGATACGCAGTATTTT.

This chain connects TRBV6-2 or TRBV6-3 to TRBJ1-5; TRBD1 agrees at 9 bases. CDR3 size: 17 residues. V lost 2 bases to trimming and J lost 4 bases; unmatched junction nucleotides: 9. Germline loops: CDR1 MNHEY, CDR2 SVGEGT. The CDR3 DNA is TGTGCCAGCAGTTACGTGCGCGGACAGGGGATAAATCAGCCCCAGCATTTT. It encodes CASSYVRGQGINQPQHF.

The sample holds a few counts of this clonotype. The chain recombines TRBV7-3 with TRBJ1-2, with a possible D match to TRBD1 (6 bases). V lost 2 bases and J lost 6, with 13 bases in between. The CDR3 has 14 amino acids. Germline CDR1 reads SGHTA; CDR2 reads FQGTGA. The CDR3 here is CASSLSGDVDGYTF. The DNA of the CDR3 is TGTGCCAGCAGCTTATCAGGGGATGTTGATGGCTACACCTTC.

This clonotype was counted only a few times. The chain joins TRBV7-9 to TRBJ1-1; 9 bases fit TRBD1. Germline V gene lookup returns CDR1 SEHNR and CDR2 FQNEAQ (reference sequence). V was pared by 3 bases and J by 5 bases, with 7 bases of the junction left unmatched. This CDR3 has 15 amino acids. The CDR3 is CASSFTGGGGTEAFF. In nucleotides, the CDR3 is TGTGCCAGCAGCTTTACAGGGGGCGGAGGAACTGAAGCTTTCTTT.